This TCR beta chain was observed in a study of regulatory T cells in long-lasting Graves disease. Study-level background: By definition, persistent Graves' disease involved antithyroid drugs for over 5 years alongside positive TSH receptor antibodies.

In regard to this clonotype: Its antigen is still unknown.

There are 13 residues in the CDR3. Trimming took off 5 bases at V and 7 bases at J, with 11 bases between the two ends. Germline V CDR1 and CDR2: SGHTA, FQGTGA. Study-wide points: Blood alone, not thyroid tissue, was studied. Persistent patients shared some 2,500 public clonotypes among themselves. Newly diagnosed patients shared fewer, at nearly 1,000.

The time point here: persistent/refractory GD, antithyroid drugs over 5 years with positive TRAb. After RNA was extracted from PBMCs, the TCR library was made from it. EDTA tubes collected around 8.7 milliliters of peripheral blood. For TCR beta, libraries came from iRepertoire HTBI primers and Arm-PCR of CDR3 regions. TCRdb redid the calling of the multiplex PCR reads with MiXCR, one entry per CDR3 protein. The table records fewer than 450,000 distinct CDR3 sequences, roughly a quarter of them present only once. The TCR originated in a female donor with Graves disease. The sample here was peripheral blood mononuclear cells (PBMCs), taken when the disease was refractory, from a patient treated with antithyroid drugs. This sequence joins TRBV7-3 and TRBJ2-2; D tentatively fits TRBD1 or TRBD2 (5 bases each). The CDR3 sequence is CASSRPGSGELFF. The CDR3 DNA sequence: TGTGCCAGCAGCCGCCCAGGGAGCGGGGAGCTGTTTTTT.